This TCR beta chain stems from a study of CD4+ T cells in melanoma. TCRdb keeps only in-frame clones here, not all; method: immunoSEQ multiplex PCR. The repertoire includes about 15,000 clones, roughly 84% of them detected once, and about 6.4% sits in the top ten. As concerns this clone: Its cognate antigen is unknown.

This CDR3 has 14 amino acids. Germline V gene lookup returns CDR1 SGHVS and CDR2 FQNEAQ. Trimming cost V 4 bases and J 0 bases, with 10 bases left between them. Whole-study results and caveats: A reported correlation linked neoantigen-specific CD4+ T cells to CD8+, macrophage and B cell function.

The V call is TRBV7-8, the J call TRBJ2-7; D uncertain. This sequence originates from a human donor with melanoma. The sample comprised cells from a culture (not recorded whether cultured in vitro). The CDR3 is CASSYRRNSYEQYF. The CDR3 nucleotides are TGTGCCAGCAGCTACAGACGGAACTCCTACGAGCAGTACTTC.